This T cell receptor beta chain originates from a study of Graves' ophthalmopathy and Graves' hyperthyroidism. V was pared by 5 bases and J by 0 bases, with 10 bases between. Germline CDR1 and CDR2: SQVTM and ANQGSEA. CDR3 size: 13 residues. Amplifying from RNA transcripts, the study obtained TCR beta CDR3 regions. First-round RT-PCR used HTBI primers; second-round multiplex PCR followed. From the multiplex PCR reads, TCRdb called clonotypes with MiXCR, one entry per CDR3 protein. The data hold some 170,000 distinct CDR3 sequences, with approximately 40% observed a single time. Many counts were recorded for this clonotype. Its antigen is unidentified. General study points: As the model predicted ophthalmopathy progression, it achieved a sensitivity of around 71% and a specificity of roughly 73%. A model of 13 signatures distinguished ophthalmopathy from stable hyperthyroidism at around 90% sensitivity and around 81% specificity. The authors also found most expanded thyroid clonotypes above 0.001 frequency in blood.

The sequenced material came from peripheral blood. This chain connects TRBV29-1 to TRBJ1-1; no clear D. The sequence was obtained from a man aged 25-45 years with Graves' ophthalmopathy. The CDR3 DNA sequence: TGCAGCGTTAGGCCGAATTTGAACACTGAAGCTTTCTTT. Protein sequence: CSVRPNLNTEAFF.